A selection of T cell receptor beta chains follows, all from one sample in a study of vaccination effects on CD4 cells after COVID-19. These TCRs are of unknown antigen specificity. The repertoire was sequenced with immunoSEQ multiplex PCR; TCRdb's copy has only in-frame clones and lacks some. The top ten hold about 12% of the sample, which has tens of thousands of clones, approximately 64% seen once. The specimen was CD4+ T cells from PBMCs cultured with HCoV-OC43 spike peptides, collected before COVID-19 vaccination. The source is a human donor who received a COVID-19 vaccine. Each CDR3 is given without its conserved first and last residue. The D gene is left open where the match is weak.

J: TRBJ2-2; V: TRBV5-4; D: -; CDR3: ASSNNHLGTGELF
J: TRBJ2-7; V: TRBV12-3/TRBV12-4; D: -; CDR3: ASSALNYEQY
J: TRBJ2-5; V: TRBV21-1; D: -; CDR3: ASSIKTTSGGPQETQY
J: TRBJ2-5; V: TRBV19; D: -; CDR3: ASSISTQGIQY
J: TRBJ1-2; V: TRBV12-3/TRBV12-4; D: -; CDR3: ASSLASGVGYT
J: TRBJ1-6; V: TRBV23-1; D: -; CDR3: ASSYPRQPDNSPLH
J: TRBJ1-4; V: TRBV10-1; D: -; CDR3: ASSESWGAGTNEKLF
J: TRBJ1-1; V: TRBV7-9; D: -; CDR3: ASSPAAGRQNTEAF
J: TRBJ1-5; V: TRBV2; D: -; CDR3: ASNSGGSQPQH
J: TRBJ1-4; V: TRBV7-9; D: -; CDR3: ASSSQGSNEKLF
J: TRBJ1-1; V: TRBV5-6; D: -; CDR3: ASSSYGDTEAF